The following is a T cell receptor (beta chain) sequence with its context. What antigen it recognizes has not been identified. No base quality values were provided; no much bigger clone lies one nucleotide off. The ViraFEST assay stimulated PBMC with viral peptide pools and then used TCR sequencing to identify antigen-specific CD4+ T cell clonotypes by expansion. After around ten days of culture, CD4+ T cells were isolated with the EasySep CD4+ T cell isolation kit. Convalescent patients had PCR-confirmed SARS-CoV-2 infection between March and December 2020, before Alpha, Beta and Delta variants emerged in the United States. Each well held fewer than 2.5 million PBMC cultured in IMDM containing roughly 5% human AB serum, about 10 IU/ml IL-2 and gentamicin, along with around 11 ug/ml peptides. A peptide pool from HIV-1 Nef was used as the negative control culture condition. On days 3 and 7, half of the culture medium was replaced with fresh IL-2-containing medium. Unless noted otherwise, every peptide stimulation condition was cultured in triplicate wells. Using Ficoll-Paque Plus gradient centrifugation, PBMC were separated from whole blood and then either used fresh or cryopreserved at -140C. The QIAamp micro DNA kit was used to extract genomic DNA from the cultured CD4+ T cells.

This record belongs to a study of vaccination effects on CD4 cells after COVID-19 (dated by TCRdb to the early 2020s). Some background on the complete study: Participants received two doses of either the BNT162b2 or the mRNA-1273 mRNA SARS-CoV-2 vaccine. Pre-vaccine samples were collected from a couple of convalescent patients 16 days and one week before the first dose, corresponding to 142 and 148 days after COVID-19 diagnosis. The study compared SARS-CoV-2 spike-specific CD4+ TCR repertoires before and after mRNA vaccination in COVID-19 convalescent patients and infection-naive vaccine recipients. A total of 9 to 11 COVID-19 convalescent patients and a handful of SARS-CoV-2-naive healthy vaccine recipients were included in the full study. Cultures from other donors in the study were sequenced with the Oncomine TCR Beta short-read assay on an Illumina iSeq 100. What the authors observed across the whole study: Both infection-induced and vaccine-induced clones contracted markedly at late post-vaccination timepoints, which is consistent with waning T cell responses. In convalescent patients, the post-vaccine spike-reactive repertoire was composed mainly of new vaccine-induced clones that were largely distinct from infection-induced clones. The study was limited by a small number of convalescent patients and lacked early post-infection timepoints.

CDR1 and CDR2 (LNHDA, SQIVND) derive from the germline V gene (reference sequence). Including the terminal cysteine and phenylalanine, the CDR3 comprises 15 residues. Only the CDR3 portion is preserved as DNA: 45 bases, with reading frame beginning at the first base. V lost 2 bases and J lost 2 bases; the stretch between them is 10 bases long. Libraries were constructed by the immunoSEQ multiplex PCR assay. DNA from the cultured and isolated CD4+ T cells underwent TCR beta CDR3 sequencing. From the authors' description of their analysis: Non-productive TCR sequences were removed and reads were trimmed to the CDR3 region, keeping CDR3s of at least 7 amino acids. The MANAFEST web app was used to pick out antigen-specific clonotypes by comparing their expansion in peptide wells with that in reference cultures. Positive clones required FDR<0.05 expansion versus reference and all other wells, odds ratio above 5, and frequency above 0.1% in two replicate wells. A clonotype was called cross-reactive if it was significantly expanded both in SARS-CoV-2 spike wells and in at least one common cold coronavirus spike condition. CDR3 similarity was assessed by Levenshtein distance using the stringdist R package, and unrooted trees were constructed with ape in R 3.6.1. The clones in this table, taken by TCRdb from immuneACCESS, are in-frame only. Not every clone is retained; where verified, under half of the shortfall comes from an unresolved V gene, and the cause of the rest is unknown. V and J calls and clone size follow that table, whereas D and trimming were derived from the DNA. The sample records under 80,000 clones, around 70% of which are singletons. The ten most abundant clones make up around 4.6% of the sample.

The chain is assembled from TRBV19 and TRBJ1-5; a confident D gene designation cannot be given. The sequenced sample was CD4+ T cells from PBMCs cultured with HIV peptides, obtained before COVID-19 vaccination. The sample's cell subset or site, from its label and the paper: HIV-1 Nef peptide pool negative control/reference culture. This receptor was identified in a human donor who had a prior SARS-CoV-2 infection. The CDR3 protein is CASSIFSTGNQPQHF. The DNA reads as follows: TGTGCCAGTAGTATATTCTCTACGGGCAATCAGCCCCAGCATTTT.